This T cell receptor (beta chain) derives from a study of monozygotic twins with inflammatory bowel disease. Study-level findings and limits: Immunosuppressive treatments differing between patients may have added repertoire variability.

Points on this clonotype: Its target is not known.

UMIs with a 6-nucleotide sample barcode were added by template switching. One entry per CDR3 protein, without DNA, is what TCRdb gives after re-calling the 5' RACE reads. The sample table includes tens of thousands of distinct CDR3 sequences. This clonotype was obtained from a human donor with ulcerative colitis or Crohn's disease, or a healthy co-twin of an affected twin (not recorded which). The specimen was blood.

CDR3 residues: CASSRTPRADTQYF. The chain combines TRBV7-8 with TRBJ2-3; TCRdb's D call of TRBD2 is untestable without DNA. The CDR3 is 14 residues long. The V gene's germline CDR1 is SGHVS and CDR2 FQNEAQ.